The following is a T cell receptor beta chain sequence with its context. This CDR3 region has 15 residues. Looked up from germline, CDR1 is SGHDT and CDR2 is YYEEEE. V was pared by 2 bases and J by 6 bases, with 7 bases of the junction left unmatched. Data came from immunoSEQ multiplex PCR; TCRdb stores just in-frame clones and leaves some out. The profile shows approximately 30,000 clones, about 91% of them singletons. This entry is derived from a study of T cell changes during pregnancy in multiple sclerosis. Material: CD8+ T cells from peripheral blood mononuclear cells, obtained in the first trimester of pregnancy. The chain couples TRBV5-6 to TRBJ2-3, with 9 bases aligning to TRBD2. This sequence originates from a female donor with multiple sclerosis, enrolled in a pregnancy study. As DNA, the CDR3 is TGTGCCAGCAGCTTCGGGACTAGCCGGACGGATACGCAGTATTTT. Its protein product is CASSFGTSRTDTQYF.